This TCR beta chain was captured by sequencing in a study of tumor and adjacent non-tumor tissue in lung cancer. In the case of this clonotype: A read error may produce the germline difference seen at one junction end.

Three rounds of nested PCR, following a modified ARM-PCR protocol, produced the TCRbeta library. TCRdb re-called the multiplex PCR reads with MiXCR, one entry per CDR3 protein. The profile covers 80,000 to 100,000 distinct CDR3 sequences, with 80% appearing a single time and roughly 33% taken by the ten largest. Germline V gene sequence: CDR1 SGHDT, CDR2 YYEEEE. This CDR3 is built from 14 residues. RNA was extracted from bulk tissue without any cell sorting. More than 3 cm separated this lung sample from the edge of the tumor. The receptor was derived from a man aged 55 to 70 with small cell lung cancer. Sample: distant non-tumor lung tissue. The chain has TRBV5-6 and TRBJ1-5; the D is unclear. The CDR3 region is CASKSGFGDQSQDF. The CDR3 DNA reads TGTGCCAGCAAGAGTGGGTTTGGAGATCAGTCCCAGGATTTT.